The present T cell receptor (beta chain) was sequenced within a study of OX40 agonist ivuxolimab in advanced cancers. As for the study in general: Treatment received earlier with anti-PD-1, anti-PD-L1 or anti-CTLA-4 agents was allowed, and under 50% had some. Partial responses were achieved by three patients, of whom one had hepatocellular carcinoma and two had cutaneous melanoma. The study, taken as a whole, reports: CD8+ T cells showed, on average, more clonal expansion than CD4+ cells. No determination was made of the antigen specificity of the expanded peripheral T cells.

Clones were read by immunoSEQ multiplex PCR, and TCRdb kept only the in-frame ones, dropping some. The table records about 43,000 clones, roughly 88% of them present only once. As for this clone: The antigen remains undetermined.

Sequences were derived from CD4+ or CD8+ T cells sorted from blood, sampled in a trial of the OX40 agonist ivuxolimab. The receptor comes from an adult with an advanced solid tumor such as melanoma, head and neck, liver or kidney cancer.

The DNA of the CDR3 is TGCGCCAGCAGCCAAGTAACAGCGGGAGTCTACGAGCAGTACTTC. Its translation is CASSQVTAGVYEQYF. The chain is built from TRBV4-1 and TRBJ2-7; TRBD2 agrees at 8 bases. Trimming cost V 1 base and J 3 bases; bases outside gene matches: 5. Germline V gene data show CDR1 as MGHRA and CDR2 as YSYEKL. CDR3 length: 15 amino acids.